This T cell receptor beta chain was identified during a study of cytomegalovirus exposure and HLA in healthy donors. The data were produced by immunoSEQ multiplex PCR, yet TCRdb's version contains in-frame clones alone and is incomplete. The profile shows around 200,000 clones, 80% to 85% of them singletons. The donors were part of the validation cohort of 95 to 150 subjects. That cohort was separate from the first cohort, which comprised fewer than 800 subjects. The CDR3 spans 16 residues. Germline CDR1 is SGHTA and CDR2 is FQGNSA. V was trimmed by 5 bases and J by 0 bases, leaving 16 bases between them.

Sequencing input: PBMCs. The origin of this receptor is a woman in her 30s in good health and CMV-seronegative. This chain links TRBV7-2 with TRBJ1-1; D gene ambiguous. DNA for the CDR3: TGTGCCAGCAGCCCACCGTTAGGCAGGATGAACACTGAAGCTTTCTTT. It is translated as CASSPPLGRMNTEAFF.